One sample yielded the 5 T cell receptor beta chains listed below, sequenced in a study of control samples from healthy donors and cancer patients. Profiled with immunoSEQ multiplex PCR; TCRdb holds only in-frame clones, not every one. The table records 20,000 to 25,000 clones, around 83% of them present only once. The specimen sequenced was PBMCs. The receptors come from a man aged 60-69 years with head and neck cancer.

The chain recombines TRBV18 with TRBJ2-1; 7 nucleotides line up with TRBD1. CDR1 and CDR2 from the germline V gene are KGHSH and LQKENI. V lost 3 bases to trimming and J lost 2 bases; unmatched junction nucleotides: 7. This CDR3 contains 16 residues. This chain's CDR3 is CASSPTGTGAYNEQFF. The CDR3 DNA sequence: TGTGCCAGCTCACCGACAGGGACGGGCGCCTACAATGAGCAGTTCTTC.

Within the sample, this clone is medium-sized (0.01 to 0.1%). The chain links TRBV19 to TRBJ1-1, with 10 bases fitting TRBD1. V lost 6 bases to trimming and J lost 2 bases; unmatched junction nucleotides: 0. Germline lookup yields CDR1 LNHDA and CDR2 SQIVND (reference sequence). The CDR3 loop spans 13 amino acids. The CDR3 nucleotides are TGTGCCAGTAGGACAGGGGGCAACACTGAAGCTTTCTTT. This encodes CASRTGGNTEAFF.

The CDR3 sequence is CASSEETGGSYGYTF. Here the CDR3 DNA reads TGTGCCAGCAGTGAAGAAACAGGGGGTAGCTATGGCTACACCTTC. The chain carries TRBV6-1 and TRBJ1-2; TRBD1 matches at 8 bases. The CDR3 spans 15 residues. Trimming removed 1 base from V and 4 bases from J; junction bases left unmatched: 5. Per germline, CDR1 MNHNS and CDR2 SASEGT.

CDR3 sequence: CASSQDFGGTGGPSGANVLTF. The CDR3 coding sequence is TGTGCCAGCAGCCAAGATTTCGGAGGGACAGGGGGTCCCTCTGGGGCCAACGTCCTGACTTTC. The chain links TRBV3-1 (or the pseudogene TRBV3-2) to TRBJ2-6; 11 bases agree with TRBD1. V lost 0 bases, J lost 0 bases, and 10 bases stayed unmatched. This CDR3 contains 21 residues. Looked up from germline, CDR1 is LGHDT and CDR2 is YNNKEL (reference sequence).

The chain employs TRBV24-1 and TRBJ2-1; a possible D gene is TRBD1 (5 bases). The V gene lost 4 bases and the J gene lost 6 bases, with 12 bases spanning the gap. There are 14 residues in the CDR3. CDR1 and CDR2 from the germline V gene are KGHDR and SFDVKD. Written as DNA, the CDR3 is TGTGCCACCAGTGAACCGACAGCCAGCAATGAGCAGTTCTTC. Encoded protein: CATSEPTASNEQFF.